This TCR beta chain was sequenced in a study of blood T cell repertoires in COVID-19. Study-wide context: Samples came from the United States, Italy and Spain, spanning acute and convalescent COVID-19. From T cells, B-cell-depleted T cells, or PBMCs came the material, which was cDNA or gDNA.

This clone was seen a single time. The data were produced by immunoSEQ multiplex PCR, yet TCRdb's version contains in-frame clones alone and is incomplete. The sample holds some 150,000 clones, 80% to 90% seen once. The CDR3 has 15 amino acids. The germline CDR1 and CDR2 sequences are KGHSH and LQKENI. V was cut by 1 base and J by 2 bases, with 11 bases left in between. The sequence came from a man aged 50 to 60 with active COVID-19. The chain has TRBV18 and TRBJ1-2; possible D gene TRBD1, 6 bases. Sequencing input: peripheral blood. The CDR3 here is CASSPQAGDNYGYTF. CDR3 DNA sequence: TGTGCCAGCTCACCACAAGCAGGGGACAACTATGGCTACACCTTC.